These 10 T cell receptor beta chains share one sample of origin, sequenced in a study of shared clonotypes between healthy human individuals. Here immunoSEQ multiplex PCR was the method, and the copy in TCRdb shows in-frame clones only, minus some. This table has roughly 2,000,000 clones, around 96% appearing once. Naive CD8 cells were CD45RO-negative, positively selected for CCR7, excluding terminally differentiated effector memory CD45RA+ cells. Sequencing was performed on naive CD8+ T cells sorted from blood. The receptors here all came from a man in his late teens or twenties in good health.

This clone was observed a single time. The rearrangement joins TRBV4-1 to TRBJ2-2; 9 bases are shared with TRBD1. The J segment lost 3 bases and the V segment lost 4 bases, leaving 9 bases of the junction unmatched. CDR3 size: 17 residues. Germline V CDR1 and CDR2: MGHRA, YSYEKL. CDR3 nucleotides: TGCGCCAGCAGCCTGACATGGGGACAGGGCGACACCGGGGAGCTGTTTTTT. It is translated as CASSLTWGQGDTGELFF.

Regarding this clone: Other DNA sequences from this sample encode an identical CDR3 as well. The V and J genes are TRBV9 and TRBJ2-2; D not certain. V was shortened by 0 bases and J by 8 bases, with 5 bases between the two germline ends. CDR1 SGDLS and CDR2 YYNGEE come from the germline V gene. This CDR3 region has 12 residues. The CDR3 DNA reads as TGTGCCAGCAGCGTAGACGCGGGGGAGCTGTTTTTT. It codes for CASSVDAGELFF.

In nucleotides, the CDR3 is TGCGCCAGCCGGGGCAGCCTCGGACTAGCGGGGGGGATCCACAATGAGCAGTTCTTC. It codes for CASRGSLGLAGGIHNEQFF. This chain links TRBV10-2 with TRBJ2-1; 15 bases align to TRBD2. Germline assignment: CDR1 WSHSY and CDR2 SAAADI. The CDR3 has 19 residues. The V gene end was trimmed by 8 bases and the J gene end by 5 bases; junction bases not matched to a gene: 16.

V and J are TRBV28 and TRBJ2-7; D not certain. Germline V gene lookup returns CDR1 MDHEN and CDR2 SYDVKM. The V end lost 8 bases, the J end lost 0 bases, and 8 bases lay between the germline ends. This CDR3 comprises 12 residues. The CDR3 protein is CASETRSYEQYF. CDR3 bases: TGTGCCAGCGAAACTCGCTCCTACGAGCAGTACTTC.

This chain uses TRBV9 with TRBJ2-3, with D uncertain. CDR3 length: 14 residues. CDR1 and CDR2 (germline): SGDLS, YYNGEE. V was pared by 2 bases and J by 6 bases, with 13 bases between. The chain's CDR3 is CASSVPTVMDTQYF. CDR3 DNA sequence: TGTGCCAGCAGCGTCCCGACGGTCATGGATACGCAGTATTTT.

The chain couples TRBV4-1 to TRBJ1-1; D may be TRBD1 (5 bases). Germline V gene lookup returns CDR1 MGHRA and CDR2 YSYEKL. V was shortened by 1 base and J by 2 bases, with 11 bases between the two germline ends. This CDR3 spans 15 amino acids. The CDR3 DNA follows: TGCGCCAGCAGCCAAGCCGCCGGGGGAAACACTGAAGCTTTCTTT. Its translation: CASSQAAGGNTEAFF.

This clone came up once. The V and J genes are TRBV7-9 and TRBJ1-2; 7 positions agree with TRBD1. The CDR3 is 17 amino acids. Germline lookup yields CDR1 SEHNR and CDR2 FQNEAQ (reference sequence). Trimming removed 2 bases from V and 0 bases from J; junction bases left unmatched: 9. DNA of the CDR3: TGTGCCAGCAGCTTATGGGAAGGGACAGTCTCTAACTATGGCTACACCTTC. Residues: CASSLWEGTVSNYGYTF. The whole variable domain, remainder taken from reference TRBV7-9 and TRBJ1-2, is DTGVSQNPRHKITKRGQNVTFRCDPISEHNRLYWYRQTLGQGPEFLTYFQNEAQLEKSRLLSDRFSAERPKGSFSTLEIQRTEQGDSAMYLCASSLWEGTVSNYGYTFGSGTRLTVV.

The chain employs TRBV6-6 and TRBJ2-7, with D possibly being TRBD2 (5 bases). The CDR3 loop spans 14 amino acids. Trimming removed 7 bases at V and 0 bases at J, with 13 bases between. Germline CDR1 MNHNY, CDR2 SVGAGI (reference sequence). The CDR3 sequence: CASTPLSGSYEQYF. CDR3 coding DNA: TGTGCCAGCACGCCCTTAAGCGGCTCCTACGAGCAGTACTTC.

The chain links TRBV28 to TRBJ2-1, with 7 bases fitting TRBD2. Trimming took 5 bases from V and 0 from J; bases not matched to a gene: 7. CDR1 is MDHEN, CDR2 SYDVKM, per germline. This CDR3 contains 16 residues. The CDR3, as DNA: TGTGCCAGCAGTACCCTAGCGGAAATCTCCTACAATGAGCAGTTCTTC. Translation: CASSTLAEISYNEQFF.

V usage is TRBV4-1 and J usage is TRBJ2-7, with no clear D. The CDR3 contains 12 residues. Germline V lookup: CDR1 MGHRA, CDR2 YSYEKL. The germline V and J ends were trimmed by 4 bases and 3 bases, with 7 bases remaining between them. The CDR3 DNA reads as TGCGCCAGCAGCCCCCCTAGCTACGAGCAGTACTTC. Amino acid sequence: CASSPPSYEQYF.